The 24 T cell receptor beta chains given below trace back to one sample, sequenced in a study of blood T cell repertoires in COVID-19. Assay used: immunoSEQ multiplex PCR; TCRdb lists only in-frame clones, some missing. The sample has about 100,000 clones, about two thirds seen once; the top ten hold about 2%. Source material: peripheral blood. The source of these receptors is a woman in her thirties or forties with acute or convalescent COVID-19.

CDR3 DNA: TGTGCCACCAGACAAGGGGGCGCGGGTCAGCCCCAGCATTTT. Protein sequence: CATRQGGAGQPQHF. The rearrangement uses TRBV24-1 and TRBJ1-5; 7 bases align to TRBD1. V was pared by 7 bases and J by 6 bases, with 8 bases of the junction left unmatched. The CDR3 has 14 amino acids. Germline V CDR1 and CDR2: KGHDR, SFDVKD.

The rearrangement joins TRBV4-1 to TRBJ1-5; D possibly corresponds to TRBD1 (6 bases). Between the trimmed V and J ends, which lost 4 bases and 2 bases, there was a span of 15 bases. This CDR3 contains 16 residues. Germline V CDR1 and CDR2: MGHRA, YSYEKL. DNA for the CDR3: TGCGCCAGCAGCCGAGTAATACAGGGAGGCAATCAGCCCCAGCATTTT. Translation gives CASSRVIQGGNQPQHF.

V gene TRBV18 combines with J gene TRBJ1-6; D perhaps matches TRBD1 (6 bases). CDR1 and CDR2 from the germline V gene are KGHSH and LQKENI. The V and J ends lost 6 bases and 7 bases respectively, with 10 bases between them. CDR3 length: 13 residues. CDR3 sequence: CASSQGQNSPLHF. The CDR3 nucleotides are TGTGCCAGCTCGCAAGGACAGAATTCACCCCTCCACTTT. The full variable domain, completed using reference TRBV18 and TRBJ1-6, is NAGVMQNPRHLVRRRGQEARLRCSPMKGHSHVYWYRQLPEEGLKFMVYLQKENIIDESGMPKERFSAEFPKEGPSILRIQQVVRGDSAAYFCASSQGQNSPLHFGNGTRLTVT.

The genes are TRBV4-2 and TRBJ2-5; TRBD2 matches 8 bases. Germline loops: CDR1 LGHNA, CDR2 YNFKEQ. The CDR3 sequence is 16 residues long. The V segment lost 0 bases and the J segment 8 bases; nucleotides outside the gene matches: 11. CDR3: CASSQDSAGVIYTQYF. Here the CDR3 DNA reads TGTGCCAGCAGCCAAGATTCAGCGGGGGTCATCTATACCCAGTACTTC.

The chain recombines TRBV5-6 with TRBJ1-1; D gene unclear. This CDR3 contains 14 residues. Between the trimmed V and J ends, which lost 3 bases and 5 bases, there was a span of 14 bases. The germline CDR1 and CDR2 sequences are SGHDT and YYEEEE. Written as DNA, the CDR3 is TGTGCCAGCAGCTCGCCGGCTGGGCTTACTGAAGCTTTCTTT. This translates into CASSSPAGLTEAFF.

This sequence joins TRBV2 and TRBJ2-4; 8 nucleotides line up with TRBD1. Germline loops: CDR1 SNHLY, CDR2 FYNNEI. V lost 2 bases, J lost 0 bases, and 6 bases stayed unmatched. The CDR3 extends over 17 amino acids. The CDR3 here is CASSEQGARLAKNIQYF. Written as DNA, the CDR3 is TGTGCCAGCAGTGAACAGGGGGCTCGACTAGCCAAAAACATTCAGTACTTC.

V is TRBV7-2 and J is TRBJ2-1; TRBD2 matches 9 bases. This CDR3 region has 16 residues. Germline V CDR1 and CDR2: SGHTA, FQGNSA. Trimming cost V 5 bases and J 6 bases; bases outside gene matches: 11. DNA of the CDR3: TGTGCCAGCAGCCCCCGGGGGCGGGGGGGCAGCAATGAGCAGTTCTTC. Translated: CASSPRGRGGSNEQFF.

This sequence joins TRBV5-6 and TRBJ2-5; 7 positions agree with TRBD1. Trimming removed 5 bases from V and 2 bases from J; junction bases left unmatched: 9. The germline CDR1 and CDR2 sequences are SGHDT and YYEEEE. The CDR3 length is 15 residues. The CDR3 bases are TGTGCCAGCAGAGATCGGACAGGTGGACAAGAGACCCAGTACTTC. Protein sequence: CASRDRTGGQETQYF.

The DNA of the CDR3 is TGTGCCAGCAGCCGGGGGGGGATAGGTGGCTACACCTTC. Protein: CASSRGGIGGYTF. V usage is TRBV27 and J usage is TRBJ1-2, with D tentatively TRBD1 (5 bases). V dropped 6 bases and J dropped 7 bases, with 15 bases sitting between them. The CDR3 has 13 amino acids. CDR1 MNHEY and CDR2 SMNVEV come from the germline V gene (reference sequence).

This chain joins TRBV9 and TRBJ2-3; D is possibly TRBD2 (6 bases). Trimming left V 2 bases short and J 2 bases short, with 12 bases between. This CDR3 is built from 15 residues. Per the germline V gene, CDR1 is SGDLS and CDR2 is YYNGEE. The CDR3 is CASSVYPSDTDTQYF. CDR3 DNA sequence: TGTGCCAGCAGCGTGTATCCTAGCGACACAGATACGCAGTATTTT.

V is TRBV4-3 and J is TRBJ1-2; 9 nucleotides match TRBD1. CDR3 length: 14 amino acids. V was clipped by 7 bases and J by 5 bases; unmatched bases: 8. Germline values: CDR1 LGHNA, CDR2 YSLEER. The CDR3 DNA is TGCGCCAGCAAACGACAGGGGGATAGGTATGGCTACACCTTC. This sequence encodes CASKRQGDRYGYTF.

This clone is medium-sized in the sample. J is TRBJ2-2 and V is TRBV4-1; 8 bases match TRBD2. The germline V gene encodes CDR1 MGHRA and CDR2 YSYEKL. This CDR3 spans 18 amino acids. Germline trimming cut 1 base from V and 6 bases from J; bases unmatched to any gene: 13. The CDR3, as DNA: TGCGCCAGCAGCCAAGGGACAAGTCTCCGGGGGGGCTCCGGGGAGCTGTTTTTT. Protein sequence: CASSQGTSLRGGSGELFF.

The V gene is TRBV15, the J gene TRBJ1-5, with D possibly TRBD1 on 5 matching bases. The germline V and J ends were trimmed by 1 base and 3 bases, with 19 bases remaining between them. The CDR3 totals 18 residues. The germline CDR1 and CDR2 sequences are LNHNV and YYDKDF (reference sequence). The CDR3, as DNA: TGTGCCACCAGCAGAGGTCCCCAGGTTGGGGGACTCAATCAGCCCCAGCATTTT. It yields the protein CATSRGPQVGGLNQPQHF. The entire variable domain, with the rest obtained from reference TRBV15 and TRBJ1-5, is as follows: DAMVIQNPRYQVTQFGKPVTLSCSQTLNHNVMYWYQQKSSQAPKLLFHYYDKDFNNEADTPDNFQSRRPNTSFCFLDIRSPGLGDTAMYLCATSRGPQVGGLNQPQHFGDGTRLSIL.

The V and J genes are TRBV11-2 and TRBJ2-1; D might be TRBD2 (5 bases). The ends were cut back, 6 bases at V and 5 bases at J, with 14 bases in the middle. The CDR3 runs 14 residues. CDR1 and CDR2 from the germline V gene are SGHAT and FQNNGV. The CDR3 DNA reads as TGTGCCAGCAGACCTACTGGACTTCACAATGAGCAGTTCTTC. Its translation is CASRPTGLHNEQFF.

The CDR3 region has the DNA TGTGCCAGCTTCGCTGGGGCCGTTTCTGGGGCCAACGTCCTGACTTTC. This sequence encodes CASFAGAVSGANVLTF. The chain carries TRBV28 and TRBJ2-6; TRBD1 might be the D (5 bases). V gave up 8 bases and J gave up 1 base, with 15 bases separating them. The CDR3 is 16 residues long. Germline lookup yields CDR1 MDHEN and CDR2 SYDVKM.

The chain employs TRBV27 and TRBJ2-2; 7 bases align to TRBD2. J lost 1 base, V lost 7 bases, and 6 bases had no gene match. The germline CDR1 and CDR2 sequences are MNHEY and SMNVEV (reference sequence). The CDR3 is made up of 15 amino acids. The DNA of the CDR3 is TGTGCCAGCACCAATGGGGGGGTGAACACCGGGGAGCTGTTTTTT. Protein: CASTNGGVNTGELFF.

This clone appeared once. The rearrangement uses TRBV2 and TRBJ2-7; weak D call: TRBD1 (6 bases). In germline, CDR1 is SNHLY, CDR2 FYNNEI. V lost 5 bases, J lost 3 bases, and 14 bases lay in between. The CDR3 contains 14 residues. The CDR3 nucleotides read TGTGCCAGCAGTACGACAGGACAGATCTACGAGCAGTACTTC. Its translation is CASSTTGQIYEQYF.

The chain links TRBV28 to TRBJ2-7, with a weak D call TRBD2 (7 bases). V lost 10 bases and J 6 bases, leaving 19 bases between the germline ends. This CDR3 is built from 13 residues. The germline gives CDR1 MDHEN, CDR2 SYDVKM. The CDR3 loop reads CATNGGGPLEQYF. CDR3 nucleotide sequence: TGTGCCACCAATGGGGGGGGGCCTCTCGAGCAGTACTTC. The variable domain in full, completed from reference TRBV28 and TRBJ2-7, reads DVKVTQSSRYLVKRTGEKVFLECVQDMDHENMFWYRQDPGLGLRLIYFSYDVKMKEKGDIPEGYSVSREKKERFSLILESASTNQTSMYLCATNGGGPLEQYFGPGTRLTVT.

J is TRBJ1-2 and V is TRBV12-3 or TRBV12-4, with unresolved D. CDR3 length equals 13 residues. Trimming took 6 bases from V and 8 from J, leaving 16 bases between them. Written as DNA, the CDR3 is TGTGCCAGCAGCATGGGCATGGGCCGAGGCTACACCTTC. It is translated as CASSMGMGRGYTF.

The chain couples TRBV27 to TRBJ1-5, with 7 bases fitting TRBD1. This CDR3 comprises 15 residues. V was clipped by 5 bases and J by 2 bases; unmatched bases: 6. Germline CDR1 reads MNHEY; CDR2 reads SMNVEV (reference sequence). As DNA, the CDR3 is TGTGCCAGCAGTCTAAGTACAGGGGGCAATCAGCCCCAGCATTTT. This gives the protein CASSLSTGGNQPQHF.

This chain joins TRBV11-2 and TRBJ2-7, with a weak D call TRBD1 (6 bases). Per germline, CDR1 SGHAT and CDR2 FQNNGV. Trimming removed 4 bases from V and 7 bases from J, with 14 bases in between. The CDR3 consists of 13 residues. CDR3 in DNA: TGTGCCAGCAGCTGGGACCAGGGGTTGGAGCAGTACTTC. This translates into CASSWDQGLEQYF. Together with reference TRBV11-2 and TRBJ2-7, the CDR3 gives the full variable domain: EAGVAQSPRYKIIEKRQSVAFWCNPISGHATLYWYQQILGQGPKLLIQFQNNGVVDDSQLPKDRFSAERLKGVDSTLKIQPAKLEDSAVYLCASSWDQGLEQYFGPGTRLTVT.

The CDR3 here is CAWGTATDTQYF. In nucleotides, the CDR3 is TGTGCCTGGGGGACAGCCACAGATACGCAGTATTTT. The J gene is TRBJ2-3, the V gene TRBV30, with 7 bases aligning to TRBD1. Germline CDR1 and CDR2: GTSNPN and SVGIG (reference sequence). V shed 5 bases, J shed 2 bases, and the junction held 1 base outside the gene matches. CDR3 length equals 12 residues.

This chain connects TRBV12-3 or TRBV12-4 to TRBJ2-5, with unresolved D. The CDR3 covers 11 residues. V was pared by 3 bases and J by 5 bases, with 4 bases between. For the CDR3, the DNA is TGTGCCAGCAGTTTTGCGGAGACCCAGTACTTC. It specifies CASSFAETQYF.

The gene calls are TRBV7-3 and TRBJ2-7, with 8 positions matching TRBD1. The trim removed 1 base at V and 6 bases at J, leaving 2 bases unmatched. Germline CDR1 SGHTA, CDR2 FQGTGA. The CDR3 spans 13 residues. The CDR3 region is CASSLSGQGEQYF. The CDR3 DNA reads TGTGCCAGCAGCTTAAGTGGACAGGGCGAGCAGTACTTC.